The TCR beta chain described here comes from a study of cytomegalovirus exposure and HLA in healthy donors. Findings and caveats of the study: Clusters of TCRs from the first cohort tended to co-occur in the roughly 120 validation repertoires (as a later analysis found). Many donors shared some public TCRs, even though most TCR sequences were rare.

Points on this clone: Its cognate antigen is unknown.

Using immunoSEQ multiplex PCR, the repertoire was profiled, and TCRdb retains in-frame clones only, with some absent. The table shows 200,000 to 250,000 clones, with around four fifths occurring only once. CDR3 length equals 15 residues. Between the trimmed V and J ends, which lost 2 bases and 7 bases, there was a span of 14 bases. Germline CDR1 is MNHNS and CDR2 is SASEGT. The clonotype comes from a woman aged 30 to 39 in good health and CMV-seropositive. Material: PBMCs. The chain links TRBV6-1 to TRBJ1-4, with D hard to call. CDR3 sequence reads: CASSETTDGPEKLFF. The CDR3 DNA reads TGTGCCAGCAGTGAAACGACTGATGGGCCTGAAAAACTGTTTTTT.